This TCR beta chain is drawn from a study of beta chain features in type 1 diabetes. General study points: Insertions were fewer and deletions more numerous at VDJ junctions in type 1 diabetes patients.

Reverse transcription of all isolated RNA meant that expressed TCRB transcripts were sequenced. Deep immunoSEQ sequencing covered naive, central memory and regulatory T cell samples. Assay used: immunoSEQ multiplex PCR; TCRdb lists only in-frame clones, some missing. This table has about 230,000 clones, about 10% appearing once. The ends were cut back, 2 bases at V and 2 bases at J, with 14 bases in the middle. CDR3 length equals 16 residues. From germline, CDR1 is KGHSH and CDR2 LQKENI. In total, each donor contributed a single heparinised blood draw that averaged roughly 100 mL. This clone was counted a few times. Its antigen remains unidentified.

This TCR was recovered from a woman under 30 in good health. Sequencing was done on a sample of naive CD4+ T cells from blood. This chain joins TRBV18 and TRBJ2-3, with D possibly TRBD1 on 6 matching bases. The DNA for the CDR3 is TGTGCCAGCTCACCAATTGAACAGGGTTACACAGATACGCAGTATTTT. Residues: CASSPIEQGYTDTQYF.